This T cell receptor beta chain was retrieved from a study of T cells after yellow fever vaccination (dated by TCRdb to about 2019). Regarding the study in general: The SMART-Seq v4 Ultra Low Input RNA kit was used to prepare libraries from fractions with low cell numbers. To track T-cell clones before and after primary and booster YFV17D yellow fever vaccination, bulk TCR alpha and beta repertoires were sequenced longitudinally. Two healthy male donors, one aged 18 to 30 and one aged 30 to 40 years, were included in the cohort. Blood samples were taken at several timepoints before and after primary and secondary immunization, and bulk PBMC replicates and cell subsets were isolated.

TCR cDNA was synthesized by 5'RACE template switching, through which a universal primer site and unique molecular identifiers were introduced. Priming for cDNA synthesis came from both the TCR alpha and TCR beta constant segments. Libraries were amplified in two PCR steps, with sample barcodes and sequencing adapters added in the second step. Sequencing of the libraries was done on either Illumina HiSeq 2500 (2x100 bp) or NovaSeq (2x150 bp). The paper's processing steps were these. Demultiplexing of reads and collapsing into UMI consensus sequences were performed with MIGEC, and V(D)J alignment was carried out with MiXCR. Using edgeR on replicate PBMC samples, clonotypes were called vaccine-responding if FDR was below 0.01 and the log2 fold change was above 5 up to day 15. Bulk clonotypes were assigned CD4 or CD8 identity according to which sequenced CD4 or CD8 repertoire held them at higher abundance. TCRdb trimmed the raw reads at Q25, called clones with MiXCR and kept productive beta chains. Every CDR3 protein is listed once, alongside the most common genes and DNA of its rows. The V and J calls shown here were made by TCRdb, not taken from the authors' results. This sample comprises 150,000 to 200,000 distinct CDR3 sequences, approximately 6.2% of them detected only once. Of the sample, under 3% falls within the top ten clones.

General conclusions and limits of the study: A small share of clonotypes occurred in both CD4 and CD8 compartments, likely arising from convergent recombination. Because abundant contaminating clonotypes from the bulk population could be contained in FACS-sorted repertoires, computational filtering was required. After the booster, most clones that had expanded after primary vaccination were detected again (approximately 95% of CD4 and roughly nine tenths of CD8), suggesting broad maintenance of memory. The secondary T-cell response was weaker than the primary response but faster, peaking on day 5 instead of day 15. Because the study included only a couple of donors, the extent to which the findings can be generalized is limited.

This specimen's treatment or condition label, per the study, means: live attenuated yellow fever vaccine strain. A standard Ficoll-Paque protocol was used to isolate PBMCs from peripheral blood. Dynabeads CD4 and CD8 positive selection kits were used to isolate the CD4 and CD8 T-cell fractions. RNA was extracted with TriZol from bulk PBMCs, CD4 and CD8 fractions, and dextramer-positive and dextramer-negative fractions. This clonotype was counted a few times. Its binding antigen is unknown. Nothing much larger sits one base from this clone, and base qualities are not available. This material consisted of CD4+ T cells sorted from PBMCs, taken on the day of the first yellow fever vaccination. The sequence was obtained from a man aged 18 to 29 who received the YFV17D yellow fever vaccine.

This receptor carries the CDR3 CAIPEGGTTDTQYF. The nucleotide sequence reads as follows: TGTGCCATCCCGGAGGGGGGTACCACAGATACGCAGTATTTT. The chain is assembled from TRBV30 and TRBJ2-3, with the D gene tentatively TRBD1 or TRBD2, based on 6 matching bases in each. V loses 8 bases, J loses 2 bases, and the germline ends lie 17 bases apart. Via the germline V gene (reference sequence), CDR1 is GTSNPN and CDR2 SVGIG. The CDR3 runs 14 residues from the cysteine to the phenylalanine. The only DNA kept is the CDR3, 42 bases in frame from the first base.